Following are 6 T cell receptor beta chains from one sample sequenced in a study of cytomegalovirus exposure and HLA in healthy donors. Assay: immunoSEQ multiplex PCR; the TCRdb copy retains only in-frame clones and omits some. The sample has 140,000 or so clones; approximately 90% are singletons. Material for sequencing was PBMCs. These receptor sequences come from a man aged 18 to 29 in good health and CMV-seropositive.

The chain's CDR3 is CASSQEGLAGGEDTQYF. The CDR3 coding sequence is TGTGCCAGCAGCCAAGAGGGACTAGCGGGAGGGGAGGATACGCAGTATTTT. This chain uses TRBV14 with TRBJ2-3; 16 nucleotides line up with TRBD2. Trimming at V came to 0 bases and at J to 6 bases, leaving 3 bases not matched to a gene. CDR3 length: 17 amino acids. Germline CDR1 and CDR2: SGHDN and FVKESK.

The chain joins TRBV6-1 to TRBJ2-7; D may be TRBD1 (6 bases). There are 15 residues in the CDR3. CDR1 MNHNS and CDR2 SASEGT come from the germline V gene. The ends were cut back, 1 base at V and 0 bases at J, with 10 bases in the middle. CDR3 sequence reads: CASSEGAGASYEQYF. The CDR3 DNA is TGTGCCAGCAGTGAAGGGGCAGGGGCCTCCTACGAGCAGTACTTC.

The rearrangement links TRBV7-3 to TRBJ2-7; 7 bases agree with TRBD2. The CDR3 runs 15 residues. Germline assignment: CDR1 SGHTA and CDR2 FQGTGA. V shed 5 bases, J shed 2 bases, and the junction held 9 bases outside the gene matches. The CDR3 bases are TGTGCCAGCAGCCCGGGGAGCGGGGTAGCCTACGAGCAGTACTTC. Translation gives CASSPGSGVAYEQYF.

In the case of this clone: Other DNA sequences from this sample encode an identical CDR3 as well. The chain recombines TRBV4-1 with TRBJ2-2, with D maybe TRBD2 (5 bases). The germline V gene has CDR1 MGHRA and CDR2 YSYEKL. This CDR3 region has 14 residues. Trimming shortened V by 1 base and J by 5 bases, and 8 bases separated the two germline ends. In DNA, the CDR3 is TGCGCCAGCAGCCAAGGTCGGGGAACCGGGGAGCTGTTTTTT. It encodes CASSQGRGTGELFF.

The chain has TRBV5-1 and TRBJ2-2; 10 bases agree with TRBD2. Germline V CDR1 and CDR2: SGHRS, YFSETQ. This CDR3 contains 17 residues. The J segment lost 6 bases and the V segment lost 5 bases, leaving 13 bases of the junction unmatched. The CDR3 loop is CASSKARLAGVAGELFF. Here the CDR3 DNA reads TGCGCCAGCAGTAAGGCGCGGCTAGCGGGAGTCGCCGGGGAGCTGTTTTTT.

The gene calls are TRBV9 and TRBJ2-5, with D maybe TRBD2 (6 bases). The CDR3 spans 15 residues. Trimming took 0 bases from V and 4 from J, leaving 13 bases between them. CDR1 and CDR2 (germline): SGDLS, YYNGEE. CDR3 in amino acids: CASSVGTMMRETQYF. CDR3 coding DNA: TGTGCCAGCAGCGTAGGGACTATGATGAGAGAGACCCAGTACTTC.